Listed here is a single T cell receptor beta chain. The antigen is unknown. The sample comes from a study of shared clonotypes between healthy human individuals. Study observations and caveats: Naive subsets generally exceeded memory subsets in estimated richness.

Naive-designated CD8 cells lacked CD45RO, were positively enriched for CCR7, and omitted terminally differentiated effector memory CD45RA+ cells. Donation came from healthy HIV-negative adults that had no recent acute infections or vaccinations. Here immunoSEQ multiplex PCR was the method, and the copy in TCRdb shows in-frame clones only, minus some. This table holds around 1.9 million clones, about 93% found once. This CDR3 spans 15 amino acids. Germline-derived CDR1 and CDR2 are MNHEY and SMNVEV (reference sequence). V lost 6 bases, J lost 2 bases, and 15 bases lay in between. V is TRBV27 and J is TRBJ2-3; D might be TRBD2 (5 bases). This clonotype originated in a man aged 18 to 29 in good health. Some clones in this sample may be carry-over from other donors' samples. Sample: naive CD8+ T cells from PBMCs. CDR3 loop: CASSKTRDITDTQYF. The DNA of the CDR3 is TGTGCCAGCAGCAAAACTAGAGACATCACAGATACGCAGTATTTT.